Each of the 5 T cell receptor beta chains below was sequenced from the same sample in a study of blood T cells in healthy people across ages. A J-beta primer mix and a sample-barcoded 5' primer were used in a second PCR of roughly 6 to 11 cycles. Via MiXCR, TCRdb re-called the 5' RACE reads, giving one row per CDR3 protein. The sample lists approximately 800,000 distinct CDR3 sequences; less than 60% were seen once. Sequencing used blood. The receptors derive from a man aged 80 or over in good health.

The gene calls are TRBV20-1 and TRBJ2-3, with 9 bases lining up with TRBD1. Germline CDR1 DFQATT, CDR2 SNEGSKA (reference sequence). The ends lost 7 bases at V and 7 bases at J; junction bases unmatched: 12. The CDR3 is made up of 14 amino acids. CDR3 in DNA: TGCAGTGTCACAACCGGGACAGGGTTAAATACGCAGTATTTT. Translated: CSVTTGTGLNTQYF.

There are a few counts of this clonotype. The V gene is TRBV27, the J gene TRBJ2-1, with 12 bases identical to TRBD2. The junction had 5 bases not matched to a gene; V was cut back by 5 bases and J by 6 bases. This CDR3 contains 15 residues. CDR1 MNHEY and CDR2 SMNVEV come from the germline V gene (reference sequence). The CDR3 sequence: CASSETSGSFNEQFF. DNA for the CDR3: TGTGCCAGCAGTGAGACTAGCGGGAGCTTCAATGAGCAGTTCTTC.

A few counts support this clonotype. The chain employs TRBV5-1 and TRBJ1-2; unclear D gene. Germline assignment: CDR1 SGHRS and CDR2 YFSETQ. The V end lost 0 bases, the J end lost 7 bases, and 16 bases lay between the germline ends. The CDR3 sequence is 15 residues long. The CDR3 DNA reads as TGCGCCAGCAGCTTGGCCCCAGCTTCTGGTGGTGGCTACACCTTC. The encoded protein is CASSLAPASGGGYTF.

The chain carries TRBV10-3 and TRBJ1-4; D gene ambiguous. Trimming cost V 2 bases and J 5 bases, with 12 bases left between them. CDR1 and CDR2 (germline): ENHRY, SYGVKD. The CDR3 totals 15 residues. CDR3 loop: CAISEPGSQNEKLFF. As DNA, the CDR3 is TGTGCCATCAGTGAGCCGGGGTCGCAGAATGAAAAACTGTTTTTT.

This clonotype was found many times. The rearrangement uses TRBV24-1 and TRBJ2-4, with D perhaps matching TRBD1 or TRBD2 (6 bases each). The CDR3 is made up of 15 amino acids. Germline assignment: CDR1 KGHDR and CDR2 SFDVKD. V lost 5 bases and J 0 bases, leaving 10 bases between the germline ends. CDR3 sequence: CATSGGALAKNIQYF. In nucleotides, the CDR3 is TGTGCCACCAGTGGGGGGGCACTAGCCAAAAACATTCAGTACTTC.